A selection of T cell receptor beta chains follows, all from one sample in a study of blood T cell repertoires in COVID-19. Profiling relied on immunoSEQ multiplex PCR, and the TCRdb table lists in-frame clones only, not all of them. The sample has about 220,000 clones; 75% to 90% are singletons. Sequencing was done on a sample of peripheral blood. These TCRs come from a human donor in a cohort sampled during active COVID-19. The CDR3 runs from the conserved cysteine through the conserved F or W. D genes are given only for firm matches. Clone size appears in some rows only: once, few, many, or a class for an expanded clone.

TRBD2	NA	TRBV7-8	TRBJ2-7	CASSLAGGPYEQYF	TGTGCCAGCAGCTTAGCGGGAGGGCCCTACGAGCAGTACTTC
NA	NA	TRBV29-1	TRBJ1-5	CSVQPGGNQPQHF	TGCAGCGTTCAGCCAGGCGGCAATCAGCCCCAGCATTTT
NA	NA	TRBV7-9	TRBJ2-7	CASSPRARDKYF	TGTGCCAGCAGCCCAAGGGCCCGGGACAAGTACTTC
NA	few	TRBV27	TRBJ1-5	CASSITHSNQPQHF	TGTGCCAGCAGTATAACACATAGCAATCAGCCCCAGCATTTT
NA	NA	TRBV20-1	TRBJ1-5	CSASPDPGRSNQPQHF	TGCAGTGCGAGTCCGGACCCTGGGAGGAGCAATCAGCCCCAGCATTTT
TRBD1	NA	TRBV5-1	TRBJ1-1	CASTRQGQPEAFF	TGCGCCAGCACTAGACAGGGGCAGCCTGAAGCTTTCTTT
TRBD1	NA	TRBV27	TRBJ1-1	CASRRTGYTEAFF	TGTGCCAGCAGACGGACAGGGTACACTGAAGCTTTCTTT
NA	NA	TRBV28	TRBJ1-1	CASSSTGYLNTEAFF	TGTGCCAGCAGTAGTACAGGGTACCTGAACACTGAAGCTTTCTTT
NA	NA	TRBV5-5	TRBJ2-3	CASSDRGSTQYF	TGTGCCAGCAGCGACCGTGGGAGTACGCAGTATTTT
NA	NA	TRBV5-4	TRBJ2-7	CASSGPSANSYEQYF	TGTGCCAGCAGCGGCCCTAGCGCGAACTCCTACGAGCAGTACTTC
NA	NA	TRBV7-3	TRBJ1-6	CASSFRVSGWYSPLHF	TGTGCCAGCAGCTTCAGGGTAAGCGGGTGGTATTCACCCCTCCACTTT
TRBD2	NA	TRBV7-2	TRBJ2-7	CASRYPSGSPYEQYF	TGTGCCAGCAGGTACCCTAGCGGGAGCCCCTACGAGCAGTACTTC
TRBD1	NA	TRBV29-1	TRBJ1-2	CSVEDWPGTANYGYTF	TGCAGCGTTGAAGATTGGCCAGGGACAGCTAACTATGGCTACACCTTC
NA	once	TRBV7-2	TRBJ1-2	CASSPPAGGYGYTF	TGTGCCAGCAGCCCACCTGCGGGTGGGTATGGCTACACCTTC
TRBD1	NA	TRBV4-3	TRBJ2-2	CASSLGQGNTGELFF	TGCGCCAGCAGCCTGGGACAGGGGAACACCGGGGAGCTGTTTTTT
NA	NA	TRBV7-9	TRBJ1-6	CASSPLQGISSPLHF	TGTGCCAGCAGCCCCTTACAGGGAATTAGTTCACCCCTCCACTTT
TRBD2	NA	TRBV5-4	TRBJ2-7	CASSYPGTSGRAGEQYF	TGTGCCAGCAGCTACCCCGGGACTAGCGGGAGGGCCGGCGAGCAGTACTTC
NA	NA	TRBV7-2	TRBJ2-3	CASSLDSSKNTQYF	TGTGCCAGCAGCTTAGACTCGTCCAAAAATACGCAGTATTTT
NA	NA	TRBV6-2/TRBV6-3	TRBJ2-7	CASSQPPEGVDEQYF	TGTGCCAGCAGTCAGCCCCCTGAGGGTGTCGACGAGCAGTACTTC
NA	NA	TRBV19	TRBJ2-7	CASSISGGTSYEQYF	TGTGCCAGTAGTATATCGGGGGGCACCTCCTACGAGCAGTACTTC
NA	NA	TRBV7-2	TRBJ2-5	CASSQGGRQETQYF	TGTGCCAGCAGCCAGGGTGGCAGACAAGAGACCCAGTACTTC